This TCR beta chain was documented in a study of OX40 agonist ivuxolimab in advanced cancers. Study background: The study treated patients with ivuxolimab, an agonistic anti-OX40 (CD134) antibody. Hepatocellular carcinoma, melanoma, renal cell or head and neck cancer occurred in dose-escalation patients. Among those enrolled, mean age was roughly 62 years (range about 20 to 79) and less than 90% were male.

As regards this clone: Its antigen is unknown.

General study points: Clonal expansion in partial responders at 0.1-3.0 mg/kg ranked among the lowest.

In germline, CDR1 is ENHRY, CDR2 SYGVKD. V lost 3 bases and J lost 4; bases outside the gene matches: 2. This CDR3 contains 14 residues. TCRdb keeps only in-frame clones here, not all; method: immunoSEQ multiplex PCR. The sample holds 83,000 or so clones, around 84% seen once. This receptor was obtained from an adult with an advanced solid tumor such as melanoma, head and neck, liver or kidney cancer. The starting material was CD4+ or CD8+ T cells sorted from blood, obtained in a trial of the OX40 agonist ivuxolimab. The chain joins TRBV10-3 to TRBJ2-3, with 9 bases fitting TRBD1. The CDR3 nucleotides read TGTGCCATCAGTGACGGGACAGGGCCAGATACGCAGTATTTT. Its protein product is CAISDGTGPDTQYF.